The sequence of this TCR beta chain was determined in a study of OX40 agonist ivuxolimab in advanced cancers. General notes on the study: Ivuxolimab was an agonistic, fully human IgG2 monoclonal antibody directed against OX40 (CD134), a costimulatory receptor. Intravenous ivuxolimab was administered to patients every 2 weeks at six dose levels: 0.01, 0.1, 0.3, 1.5, 3 and 10 mg/kg. Among the 52 dose-escalation patients, roughly 20 had hepatocellular carcinoma, about 15 melanoma, 9 renal cell carcinoma and 9 head and neck cancer. In the dose-escalation cohort, over 65% of patients were male, and the mean age was approximately 60 years, with a range of roughly 23 to 85. Prior anti-PD-1, anti-PD-L1 or anti-CTLA-4 therapy was permitted, and approximately 41% of dose-escalation patients had received checkpoint inhibitors. Partial responses occurred in three dose-escalation patients, of whom one had hepatocellular carcinoma and two had cutaneous melanoma. Peripheral TCRbeta sequencing aimed to test whether ivuxolimab altered TCR sequence diversity and caused clonal T-cell expansion. The paper describes the monotherapy dose-escalation part (N ≈ 51 patients) of the phase I trial of ivuxolimab.

Genomic DNA was isolated from the sorted cells so that the TCRbeta CDR3 region could be sequenced. TCRbeta CDR3 regions were sequenced using the immunoSEQ Assay. This is the immuneACCESS table as TCRdb keeps it, with only in-frame sequences that have V and J called. A part of the clones is gone; compared with another copy, unresolved V genes explain less than half, and the rest is unexplained. The sample table records 55,000 to 80,000 clones; 86% of these occur just once. The top ten clones comprise about 2.7% of the sample. Patients with autoimmune disease history or receiving systemic immunosuppression were excluded from the trial. Peripheral blood for TCR sequencing was collected from all dose cohorts at baseline, on cycle 4 day 1, and on cycle 7 day 1. The samples were drawn from a first-in-human, open-label, multicenter phase I dose-escalation trial of ivuxolimab. Adults with locally advanced or metastatic head and neck squamous cell, hepatocellular, melanoma or renal cell carcinoma were enrolled in the trial. CD4+ and CD8+ T cells were sorted separately from peripheral blood before TCR sequencing.

Notes on this clone: The antigen it binds to is not known. No quality values exist for individual bases; no much larger clone is one base distant.

Here is what the overall study found, with its caveats: Clonal expansion of both CD4+ and CD8+ blood T cells was observed from baseline to week 6 at doses 0.1 to 3.0 mg/kg. Low levels of normalized T-cell clonal expansion were also seen in some nonresponding patients. In the 0.1-3.0 mg/kg groups, partial responders had among the lowest normalized peripheral clonal expansion, particularly in CD8+ T cells. The antigen specificity of the clonally expanded peripheral T cells was not determined. After ivuxolimab, expanded clones were on average more numerous among CD8+ T cells than among CD4+ T cells.

V ends up 0 bases short and J 4 bases short, with an unmatched junction base count of 8. Counted from cysteine to phenylalanine, this CDR3 has 15 amino acids. This entry keeps only the CDR3 DNA: 45 bases, framed from base 1. The germline V gene (reference sequence) supplies CDR1 GTSNPN and CDR2 SVGIG. The chain joins TRBV30 to TRBJ1-2; TRBD1 lines up with 7 middle nucleotides. The sequenced sample was CD4+ or CD8+ T cells sorted from blood, obtained in a trial of the OX40 agonist ivuxolimab. The source is an adult with an advanced solid tumor such as melanoma, head and neck, liver or kidney cancer. The CDR3 sequence is CAWSVRAGGGYGYTF. DNA sequence: TGTGCCTGGAGTGTAAGGGCAGGGGGTGGCTATGGCTACACCTTC.